This T cell receptor beta chain was identified in a study of blood T cell repertoires in COVID-19. Sequencing used immunoSEQ multiplex PCR; TCRdb keeps in-frame clones, though not all of them. The table has fewer than 250,000 clones, 83% seen once. Germline trimming cut 2 bases from V and 13 bases from J; bases unmatched to any gene: 9. CDR1 is LGHNA, CDR2 YSLEER, per germline. The CDR3 loop spans 15 amino acids. Sequencing input: PBMCs or T cells enriched from blood (not recorded which). The genes are TRBV4-3 and TRBJ2-1; 12 bases line up with TRBD1. The sequence was obtained from a woman aged 45-65 years who had been exposed to COVID-19. DNA for the CDR3: TGCGCCAGCAGCCAAACCGGGACAGGGGGCCGCGACCAGTTCTTC. Residues: CASSQTGTGGRDQFF.